These 18 T cell receptor beta chains share one sample of origin, sequenced in a study of shared clonotypes between healthy human individuals. Sequencing was performed with immunoSEQ multiplex PCR; in TCRdb, only in-frame clones are kept and a portion is missing. The sample lists about 2.3 million clones; around 90% were seen once. The material sequenced was naive CD4+ T cells from PBMCs. As for subset: CD45RA+ positively selected. Every receptor here comes from a man aged 18 to 30 in good health. Some clones in this sample may be carry-over from other donors' samples.

The chain employs TRBV7-2 and TRBJ1-3, with a possible D match to TRBD1 (6 bases). Deletions cut 4 bases from V and 1 base from J, with 8 bases between. The CDR3 has 14 residues. Germline values: CDR1 SGHTA, CDR2 FQGNSA. CDR3 nucleotide sequence: TGTGCCAGCAGCTCCAGGGGTTCTGGAAACACCATATATTTT. It encodes CASSSRGSGNTIYF.

This sequence joins TRBV19 and TRBJ1-1, with D perhaps matching TRBD1 (5 bases). This CDR3 contains 11 residues. V was clipped by 9 bases and J by 11 bases, with 16 bases between them. Germline loops: CDR1 LNHDA, CDR2 SQIVND (reference sequence). CDR3 sequence reads: CASGEGPGAFF. CDR3 nucleotides: TGTGCCAGCGGGGAGGGGCCGGGGGCTTTCTTT. Complete variable domain (other parts from reference TRBV19 and TRBJ1-1): DGGITQSPKYLFRKEGQNVTLSCEQNLNHDAMYWYRQDPGQGLRLIYYSQIVNDFQKGDIAEGYSVSREKKESFPLTVTSAQKNPTAFYLCASGEGPGAFFGQGTRLTVV.

The chain recombines TRBV18 with TRBJ2-5; 8 bases are shared with TRBD2. V shed 0 bases and J 3 bases; nucleotides not matched to a gene: 6. The germline V gene has CDR1 KGHSH and CDR2 LQKENI. The CDR3 has 16 amino acids. The CDR3 reads CASSPPRPGGEETQYF. The CDR3 bases are TGTGCCAGCTCACCACCGAGGCCGGGAGGGGAAGAGACCCAGTACTTC.

V gene TRBV6-6 combines with J gene TRBJ1-5; D might be TRBD1 (6 bases). The CDR3 is made up of 14 amino acids. Germline-derived CDR1 and CDR2 are MNHNY and SVGAGI (reference sequence). Trimming pared 2 bases from V and 5 bases from J, leaving 10 bases between. The CDR3 loop reads CASSYEGQHQPQHF. CDR3 sequence (DNA): TGTGCCAGCAGTTACGAAGGACAGCATCAGCCCCAGCATTTT.

The chain combines TRBV19 with TRBJ1-5; D possibly corresponds to TRBD1 (5 bases). This CDR3 contains 16 residues. V gave up 2 bases and J gave up 7 bases, with 18 bases separating them. The germline CDR1 and CDR2 sequences are LNHDA and SQIVND (reference sequence). The CDR3 DNA reads as TGTGCCAGTAGTATAACCCCCCCCAGGGTTTGGCAGCCCCAGCATTTT. Translation: CASSITPPRVWQPQHF.

The CDR3 protein is CASTPGGPRTDTQYF. The CDR3 coding sequence is TGTGCCAGCACCCCTGGGGGGCCCCGCACAGATACGCAGTATTTT. This sequence joins TRBV28 and TRBJ2-3, with D possibly called TRBD1 or TRBD2 (6 bases each). Trimming took 7 bases from V and 1 from J, leaving 15 bases between them. Per germline, CDR1 MDHEN and CDR2 SYDVKM. This CDR3 contains 15 residues.

The genes are TRBV19 and TRBJ2-2; 9 positions match TRBD2. Germline assignment: CDR1 LNHDA and CDR2 SQIVND (reference sequence). The V segment lost 10 bases and the J segment 6 bases; nucleotides outside the gene matches: 9. The CDR3 consists of 14 residues. CDR3: CATRLAGVAGELFF. The CDR3 DNA follows: TGTGCCACTAGATTAGCGGGAGTCGCCGGGGAGCTGTTTTTT.

The rearrangement uses TRBV7-2 and TRBJ2-1; possibly TRBD1 for D (6 bases). The CDR3 extends over 15 amino acids. Deletions cut 1 base from V and 6 bases from J, with 13 bases between. Germline V CDR1 and CDR2: SGHTA, FQGNSA. The CDR3 is CASSLVPRQVNEQFF. The CDR3 DNA reads TGTGCCAGCAGCTTAGTCCCGAGACAGGTCAATGAGCAGTTCTTC.

CDR3 amino acids: CASRLVFDRGYEQYF. Written as DNA, the CDR3 is TGTGCAAGTCGCTTAGTATTCGACAGGGGCTACGAGCAGTACTTC. The chain joins TRBV12-2 to TRBJ2-7; the listed D gene, TRBD1, was not tested against the DNA. TRBV12-2 constitutes a pseudogene. The CDR3 sequence is 15 residues long.

The chain has TRBV28 and TRBJ2-7; a possible D gene is TRBD2 (6 bases). V lost 7 bases, J lost 0 bases, and 22 bases lay in between. The length of the CDR3 is 17 residues. Germline V CDR1 and CDR2: MDHEN, SYDVKM. The CDR3 here is CASTDPPGTFSSYEQYF. The CDR3 DNA is TGTGCCAGCACCGACCCCCCCGGGACTTTCAGCTCCTACGAGCAGTACTTC.

V usage is TRBV28 and J usage is TRBJ1-5; D is uncertain. Germline V gene data show CDR1 as MDHEN and CDR2 as SYDVKM. Trimming took 0 bases from V and 7 from J, leaving 7 bases between them. CDR3 length: 13 residues. CDR3 sequence: CASSLWAQQPQHF. CDR3 nucleotides: TGTGCCAGCAGTTTATGGGCTCAGCAGCCCCAGCATTTT.

V is TRBV5-8 and J is TRBJ2-7; no clear D gene. This CDR3 contains 15 residues. Trimming pared 0 bases from V and 5 bases from J, leaving 15 bases between. Germline V lookup: CDR1 SGHTS, CDR2 YDEGEE. The CDR3 nucleotides are TGTGCCAGCAGCTTGGTTCAGGCTCGTACGGACGAGCAGTACTTC. This codes for CASSLVQARTDEQYF.

This clone is a singleton in its sample. The chain couples TRBV6-1 to TRBJ2-6; D is possibly TRBD2 (5 bases). Trimming left V 1 base short and J 4 bases short, with 11 bases between. This CDR3 spans 16 amino acids. CDR1 MNHNS and CDR2 SASEGT come from the germline V gene. CDR3 sequence: CASSEGGPGGANVLTF. The CDR3 DNA reads as TGTGCCAGCAGTGAAGGTGGACCGGGGGGGGCCAACGTCCTGACTTTC.

This clone was recorded only once. The gene calls are TRBV20-1 and TRBJ2-5; 7 bases fit TRBD2. The DNA end is more similar to TRBJ2-7, so the J call may be wrong. CDR1 and CDR2 (germline): DFQATT, SNEGSKA (reference sequence). The CDR3 has 11 amino acids. The CDR3 loop reads CSAGGAYEQYF. CDR3 bases: TGCAGTGCGGGGGGGGCCTACGAGCAGTACTTC.

This clone was counted once. The J gene is TRBJ1-5, the V gene TRBV28; maybe TRBD1 (5 bases). CDR1 and CDR2 (germline): MDHEN, SYDVKM. This CDR3 has 14 residues. Trimming took off 7 bases at V and 3 bases at J, with 13 bases between the two ends. CDR3 protein: CASTSRQNNQPQHF. The DNA for the CDR3 is TGTGCCAGCACAAGCCGACAGAACAATCAGCCCCAGCATTTT.

This clone was seen a few times. V gene TRBV19 combines with J gene TRBJ1-5; D uncertain. The germline CDR1 and CDR2 sequences are LNHDA and SQIVND (reference sequence). V was shortened by 10 bases and J by 6 bases, with 13 bases between the two germline ends. CDR3 length: 12 amino acids. The CDR3 nucleotides read TGTGCCACCAGCGTTGAGGGTCAGCCCCAGCATTTT. It translates to CATSVEGQPQHF.

In the case of this clone: The sample carries other DNA sequences with the same CDR3. The V and J genes are TRBV27 and TRBJ2-5; 11 nucleotides line up with TRBD2. The V gene's germline CDR1 is MNHEY and CDR2 SMNVEV (reference sequence). The CDR3 consists of 14 residues. Trimming took 5 bases from V and 5 from J; bases not matched to a gene: 4. The CDR3 DNA is TGTGCCAGCAGTGGATTAGCGGGAGGGGAGACCCAGTACTTC. It codes for CASSGLAGGETQYF.

This chain uses TRBV19 with TRBJ1-2; the D gene is possibly TRBD1 (6 bases). Germline-derived CDR1 and CDR2 are LNHDA and SQIVND (reference sequence). V gave up 2 bases and J gave up 4 bases, with 14 bases separating them. The CDR3 totals 15 residues. DNA of the CDR3: TGTGCCAGTAGTATACTCGACAGGACCTTCTATGGCTACACCTTC. Its translation: CASSILDRTFYGYTF.